These T cell receptor beta chains were read from a single sample in a study of shared clonotypes between healthy human individuals. TCRdb's copy holds only in-frame clones and misses some; the assay was immunoSEQ multiplex PCR. The table includes 2 million or so clones, about 95% detected once. The sequenced sample consisted of naive CD8+ T cells sorted from blood. All receptors come from a man between 18 and 29 years old in good health. CDR3s include the opening cysteine and the closing phenylalanine or tryptophan. The D gene is left open where the match is weak. Clone sizes are given selectively: once, few, many, or a class where the clone is expanded.

J | D | V | size | DNA | CDR3
TRBJ1-1 | . | TRBV4-1 | once | TGCGCCAGCAGCCAAGAACACCCGGGGGAAGCTTTCTTT | CASSQEHPGEAFF
TRBJ1-1 | . | TRBV4-1 | . | TGCGCCAGCAGCCAGGGGCCTCTCCTTGAAGCTTTCTTT | CASSQGPLLEAFF
TRBJ1-1 | TRBD1 | TRBV9 | . | TGTGCCAGCAGCGCTACACAGGGGGCGAACACTGAAGCTTTCTTT | CASSATQGANTEAFF
TRBJ2-7 | . | TRBV27 | once | TGTGCCAGCAGTTTGGGGGAACACTACGAGCAGTACTTC | CASSLGEHYEQYF
TRBJ1-4 | . | TRBV30 | . | TGTGCCTGGAGTTTGGGGCCAGGGGCTAATGAAAAACTGTTTTTT | CAWSLGPGANEKLFF
TRBJ2-3 | . | TRBV12-1 | . | TGTGCCAGCAGCTTTGCTCCTAGCACAGATACGCAGTATTTT | CASSFAPSTDTQYF
TRBJ2-7 | TRBD2 | TRBV6-5 | . | TGTGCCAGCACATATGGTTGGGGGGGTCAGTACGAGCAGTACTTC | CASTYGWGGQYEQYF
TRBJ2-7 | . | TRBV27 | . | TGTGCCAGCAGTTTTTCGTCGGGGGCCATCTCCTACGAGCAGTACTTC | CASSFSSGAISYEQYF
TRBJ1-3 | . | TRBV7-9 | . | TGTGCCAGCAGCCCGGTCCGGGGGTTCGGAAACACCATATATTTT | CASSPVRGFGNTIYF
TRBJ1-2 | . | TRBV28 | . | TGTGCCAGCAGTTTATCGGCAGGCTATGGCTACACCTTC | CASSLSAGYGYTF
TRBJ2-7 | . | TRBV27 | . | TGTGCCAGCAGTTTAATACTCGTCGGCGGGGTCTACGAGCAGTACTTC | CASSLILVGGVYEQYF
TRBJ2-7 | TRBD2 | TRBV4-1 | . | TGCGCCAGCAGCCCGGGGATACTAGCGGGTCACGAGCAGTACTTC | CASSPGILAGHEQYF
TRBJ2-1 | . | TRBV6-5 | . | TGTGCCAGCAGTTACTCGAAAGTCAATGAGCAGTTCTTC | CASSYSKVNEQFF
TRBJ2-7 | TRBD2 | TRBV2 | . | TGTGCCAGCAGTGAAGGACTAGCTCTGACCTACGAGCAGTACTTC | CASSEGLALTYEQYF
TRBJ2-4 | TRBD2 | TRBV4-3 | . | TGCGCCAGCAGCCAAGAACTAGCGGGAGGTGTCATTCAGTACTTC | CASSQELAGGVIQYF
TRBJ2-7 | TRBD2 | TRBV7-9 | . | TGTGCCAGCAGCCAGACTAGCGGGGAATACGAGCAGTACTTC | CASSQTSGEYEQYF
TRBJ2-5 | . | TRBV7-9 | . | TGTGCCAGCAGCTCCTGGTTAAATGGCCAAGAGACCCAGTACTTC | CASSSWLNGQETQYF
TRBJ1-1 | . | TRBV6-5 | . | TGTGCCAGCAGTAGCGGAGGGGACACTGAAGCTTTCTTT | CASSSGGDTEAFF
TRBJ2-3 | TRBD2 | TRBV9 | . | TGTGCCAGCAGCGTAGCGTCACGGGAGGCCACAGATACGCAGTATTTT | CASSVASREATDTQYF
TRBJ1-2 | TRBD1 | TRBV10-3 | . | TGTGCCATCAGTGAGGCATTAACCGGGACAGGGGGACTAAGTGGCTACACCTTC | CAISEALTGTGGLSGYTF
TRBJ1-1 | TRBD1 | TRBV11-2 | few | TGTGCCAGCAGCCCCGGACAGGGGACGAGGACTGAAGCTTTCTTT | CASSPGQGTRTEAFF
TRBJ2-7 | . | TRBV5-1 | . | TGCGCCAGCAGCCCAACGGTGGCCTACGAGCAGTACTTC | CASSPTVAYEQYF
TRBJ2-7 | . | TRBV5-5 | . | TGTGCCAGCAGCCCGGGGACGGGAACCTACGAGCAGTACTTC | CASSPGTGTYEQYF
TRBJ2-7 | TRBD2 | TRBV27 | once | TGTGCCAGCAGTTTTTCGGGAGGGTCAATCTACGGGCAGTACTTC | CASSFSGGSIYGQYF
TRBJ1-1 | . | TRBV6-5 | . | TGTGCCAGCAGTGCCCGGGACGCCTACACTGAAGCTTTCTTT | CASSARDAYTEAFF
TRBJ1-6 | . | TRBV28 | once | TGTGCCAGCAGGTCGACCCTCAATTCACCCCTCCACTTT | CASRSTLNSPLHF
TRBJ2-1 | . | TRBV4-1 | . | TGCGCCAGCAGCCAGGCCCAAGACTACAATGAGCAGTTCTTC | CASSQAQDYNEQFF
TRBJ2-7 | . | TRBV28 | once | TGTGCCAGCAGACCCGACAGCTACGAGCAGTACTTC | CASRPDSYEQYF
TRBJ2-1 | . | TRBV4-1 | . | TGCGCCAGCAGCCAAGTGACCAATGAGCAGTTCTTC | CASSQVTNEQFF
TRBJ1-1 | TRBD1 | TRBV5-1 | . | TGCGCCAGCAGCTTGAGCTACAGGGGGGACACTTTGAACACTGAAGCTTTCTTT | CASSLSYRGDTLNTEAFF
TRBJ2-3 | TRBD1 | TRBV10-3 | . | TGTGCCATCAGTGAGTCCATTTGGACAGGGGACACAGATACGCAGTATTTT | CAISESIWTGDTDTQYF
TRBJ2-7 | TRBD2 | TRBV28 | . | TGTGCCAGCAGTTTTAGCGGGGGGGACTACGAGCAGTACTTC | CASSFSGGDYEQYF
TRBJ1-4 | . | TRBV4-3 | . | TGCGCCAGCAGCCAAGATTGGGACGAAAAACTGTTTTTT | CASSQDWDEKLFF
TRBJ1-1 | TRBD1 | TRBV6-1 | once | TGTGCCAGCAGGGACAGGGCTAGCACTGAAGCTTTCTTT | CASRDRASTEAFF
TRBJ1-1 | . | TRBV7-2 | . | TGTGCCAGCAGCTTAGCGTCCGGGGTAGCTTTCTTT | CASSLASGVAFF
TRBJ2-7 | TRBD2 | TRBV27 | . | TGTGCCAGCAGTTTAATTTTCGCAGCGGGAGTAAACGAGCAGTACTTC | CASSLIFAAGVNEQYF
TRBJ1-2 | TRBD1 | TRBV5-4 | . | TGTGCCAGCAGCTTAGGACAGGAGAACTATGGCTACACCTTC | CASSLGQENYGYTF
TRBJ2-7 | TRBD1 | TRBV7-9 | . | TGTGCCAGCAGCTTAGCGGGGACAGGGGCTCTCTACGAGCAGTACTTC | CASSLAGTGALYEQYF
TRBJ2-5 | TRBD1 | TRBV7-9 | . | TGTGCCAGCAGCTTAACGACAGGGAAGTTGAAAGAGACCCAGTACTTC | CASSLTTGKLKETQYF
TRBJ2-1 | . | TRBV30 | . | TGTGCCTGGAGTTTGTCCTACAATGAGCAGTTCTTC | CAWSLSYNEQFF
TRBJ1-1 | . | TRBV28 | few | TGTGCCAGCAGTTCCGAGCTAAGAGCTTTCTTT | CASSSELRAFF
TRBJ2-7 | TRBD2 | TRBV4-3 | . | TGCGCCAGCAGCGAGACTAGCGGACCCTACGAGCAGTACTTC | CASSETSGPYEQYF
TRBJ2-7 | TRBD2 | TRBV9 | . | TGTGCCAGCAGCCCCCAGGGGCGGGAGGGCTACGAGCAGTACTTC | CASSPQGREGYEQYF
TRBJ2-2 | . | TRBV9 | . | TGTGCCAGCAGCCCCCCCCTAGGAGTGACCGGGGAGCTGTTTTTT | CASSPPLGVTGELFF
TRBJ1-2 | . | TRBV7-2 | . | TGTGCCAGCAGCTTAGGTTGGGTTCCTGACAACGGCTACACCTTC | CASSLGWVPDNGYTF
TRBJ2-7 | TRBD1 | TRBV6-5 | . | TGTGCCAGCAGTTCGCCGACAGGGCCCTACGAGCAGTACTTC | CASSSPTGPYEQYF
TRBJ1-2 | . | TRBV27 | . | TGTGCCAGCAGTTTGTCTGGGACAAACTATGGCTACACCTTC | CASSLSGTNYGYTF
TRBJ1-2 | TRBD1 | TRBV6-5 | . | TGTGCCAGCATAGGGGGCTCGGGCTATGGCTACACCTTC | CASIGGSGYGYTF
TRBJ2-3 | . | TRBV6-5 | . | TGTGCCAGCAGTTACCCCCTACGGACAGTCGCAGATACGCAGTATTTT | CASSYPLRTVADTQYF
TRBJ1-1 | . | TRBV6-5 | . | TGTGCCAGCACTGCAGGGGCACGGGACACTGAAGCTTTCTTT | CASTAGARDTEAFF
TRBJ2-7 | . | TRBV9 | . | TGTGCCAGCAGCGCCCCGAATAGGTACGAGCAGTACTTC | CASSAPNRYEQYF